The 15 T cell receptor beta chains given below trace back to one sample, sequenced in a study of T-cell reconstitution after alpha-beta-depleted transplantation in children (dated by TCRdb to about 2016). The library was produced with PCR. The run used an Illumina HiSeq 2500. Molecular barcoding was employed in the preparation of TCR libraries, with unique molecular identifiers being used to normalize TCRbeta repertoire quantification. Using fastp trimming at Q25 and MiXCR clonotype assembly, TCRdb reanalyzed the public sequencing data and kept in-frame beta chains. Identical CDR3 protein sequences are pooled into one entry, listed with their most common genes and DNA. The sample table records 350,000 to 400,000 distinct CDR3 sequences; roughly 20% of these occur just once. The ten largest clones add up to approximately 3.9% of the sample. The sample was PBMCs from the stem cell graft donor, taken from the stem cell graft. These receptors were obtained from a human donor who donated a stem cell graft to a child with acute myeloid leukemia.

In DNA, the CDR3 is TGCAGTGCTAAGGGGCAGACTAAAGAGACCCAGTACTTC. Translated: CSAKGQTKETQYF. The chain recombines TRBV20-1 with TRBJ2-5; D possibly uses TRBD1 or TRBD2 (5 bases each). Germline V gene lookup returns CDR1 DFQATT and CDR2 SNEGSKA (reference sequence). V dropped 4 bases and J dropped 3 bases, with 12 bases sitting between them. This CDR3 has 13 residues.

This clonotype was picked up a small number of times. The rearrangement links TRBV29-1 to TRBJ2-1, with 8 positions matching TRBD1. This CDR3 comprises 15 residues. Germline-derived CDR1 and CDR2 are SQVTM and ANQGSEA. The V segment lost 7 bases and the J segment 7 bases; nucleotides outside the gene matches: 15. Here the CDR3 DNA reads TGCAGCGCCAGCCTCGGACAGGGTCTTGTGAATGAGCAGTTCTTC. Amino acids: CSASLGQGLVNEQFF.

On this clonotype itself: Its ends do not fully match the called genes, so a read error is possible. The J gene is TRBJ2-1, the V gene TRBV7-2, with TRBD2 matching over 7 bases. In germline, CDR1 is SGHTA, CDR2 FQGNSA. The length of the CDR3 is 15 residues. CDR3 in DNA: TGTGCCAGCAGCTTAGTGGCTAGCGGTGACAATGAGCGGTTCTTC. It specifies CASSLVASGDNERFF.

This clonotype has ten or more counts. This chain connects TRBV20-1 to TRBJ2-3, with 12 bases aligning to TRBD2. Germline V gene data show CDR1 as DFQATT and CDR2 as SNEGSKA (reference sequence). The CDR3 extends over 13 amino acids. V dropped 0 bases and J dropped 9; count of bases not matched to a gene: 1. The chain's CDR3 is CSARDTSGRTQYF. The DNA for the CDR3 is TGCAGTGCTAGAGATACTAGCGGGAGGACGCAGTATTTT.

This clonotype was seen a handful of times. This sequence joins TRBV10-3 and TRBJ2-2, with D possibly TRBD2 on 5 matching bases. The V gene lost 11 bases and the J gene lost 5 bases, with 12 bases spanning the gap. In germline, CDR1 is ENHRY, CDR2 SYGVKD. The CDR3 runs to 12 residues. CDR3 sequence reads: CAALRETGELFF. The DNA for the CDR3 is TGTGCCGCCCTTAGGGAGACCGGGGAGCTGTTTTTT.

This clonotype turned up a few times. The chain recombines TRBV20-1 with TRBJ2-1; 7 bases match TRBD1. This CDR3 spans 12 amino acids. Per the germline V gene, CDR1 is DFQATT and CDR2 is SNEGSKA (reference sequence). The V and J ends lost 3 bases and 10 bases, in that order; junction bases with no gene match: 6. The CDR3 DNA is TGCAGTGCTAGTAGGGGGCCTGGCGAGCAGTTCTTC. It codes for CSASRGPGEQFF.

This clonotype was detected only a few times. The genes are TRBV10-3 and TRBJ2-5; the match to TRBD1 covers 11 bases. The V gene end was trimmed by 6 bases and the J gene end by 4 bases; junction bases not matched to a gene: 4. The germline V gene has CDR1 ENHRY and CDR2 SYGVKD. The CDR3 loop spans 14 amino acids. The CDR3 is CAISPGQGGETQYF. The DNA for the CDR3 is TGTGCCATCAGCCCGGGACAGGGGGGAGAGACCCAGTACTTC.

This clonotype was seen at least ten times. The CDR3 DNA is TGTGCCAGCAGTAAGACAGGTGAAGCTTTCTTT. This gives the protein CASSKTGEAFF. V gene TRBV12-3 or TRBV12-4 combines with J gene TRBJ1-1, with D perhaps matching TRBD1 (6 bases). CDR3 length equals 11 residues. V gave up 5 bases and J gave up 7 bases, with 8 bases separating them.

This clonotype was counted a few times. The chain uses TRBV10-3 and TRBJ2-5; 10 nucleotides match TRBD2. Unmatched junction bases numbered 8, after V lost 8 bases and J lost 2 bases. Germline V gives CDR1 ENHRY, CDR2 SYGVKD. The CDR3 spans 15 residues. The CDR3 DNA reads TGTGCCATCGCACCGGGACTAGCGCGTCAAGAGACCCAGTACTTC. This codes for CAIAPGLARQETQYF.

This clonotype was seen at least ten times. The chain uses TRBV20-1 and TRBJ1-2; TRBD1 might be the D (5 bases). Per germline, CDR1 DFQATT and CDR2 SNEGSKA (reference sequence). V dropped 5 bases and J dropped 8 bases, with 21 bases sitting between them. This CDR3 region has 14 residues. CDR3 sequence reads: CSAVRTGLLGGYTF. The CDR3 DNA is TGCAGTGCTGTCCGCACAGGTCTCCTGGGGGGCTACACCTTC.

The J gene is TRBJ2-1, the V gene TRBV15; unclear D gene. Germline lookup yields CDR1 LNHNV and CDR2 YYDKDF (reference sequence). With 0 bases removed from V and 1 base from J, the gap between germline ends came to 13 bases. There are 17 residues in the CDR3. The CDR3 region has the DNA TGTGCCACCAGCAGAGACCCGTATGTGTGGTCCTACAATGAGCAGTTCTTC. This gives the protein CATSRDPYVWSYNEQFF.

This clonotype turned up a few times. This chain uses TRBV29-1 with TRBJ1-2; no clear D. The V end lost 2 bases, the J end lost 4 bases, and 11 bases lay between the germline ends. The length of the CDR3 is 13 residues. The germline CDR1 and CDR2 sequences are SQVTM and ANQGSEA. CDR3 region: CSVETGLLYGYTF. The CDR3 DNA follows: TGCAGCGTTGAAACTGGGTTACTCTATGGCTACACCTTC. Looking up the rest from reference TRBV29-1 and TRBJ1-2 gives the full variable domain: SAVISQKPSRDICQRGTSLTIQCQVDSQVTMMFWYRQQPGQSLTLIATANQGSEATYESGFVIDKFPISRPNLTFSTLTVSNMSPEDSSIYLCSVETGLLYGYTFGSGTRLTVV.

Only a few counts were recorded for this clonotype. V and J are TRBV20-1 and TRBJ2-2; D not resolved. The length of the CDR3 is 12 residues. Germline assignment: CDR1 DFQATT and CDR2 SNEGSKA (reference sequence). Trimming cost V 6 bases and J 3 bases, with 8 bases left between them. The DNA of the CDR3 is TGCAGTGCCCCGACTTACACCGGGGAGCTGTTTTTT. This gives the protein CSAPTYTGELFF.

V and J are TRBV7-6 and TRBJ2-5; the D is unclear. The CDR3 sequence is 16 residues long. Trimming cost V 2 bases and J 2 bases, with 15 bases left between them. Germline loops: CDR1 SGHVS, CDR2 FNYEAQ. CDR3 bases: TGTGCCAGCAGCTTAACTTCTTGGGGTTCGCAAGAGACCCAGTACTTC. This translates into CASSLTSWGSQETQYF.

In this sample, this clonotype turned up many times. The chain employs TRBV20-1 and TRBJ1-6, with D unresolved. The CDR3 spans 15 residues. In germline, CDR1 is DFQATT, CDR2 SNEGSKA (reference sequence). With 0 bases removed from V and 7 bases from J, the gap between germline ends came to 13 bases. CDR3 DNA sequence: TGCAGTGCTAGAGATCCGCGCAGTGGCAATTCACCCCTCCACTTT. It yields the protein CSARDPRSGNSPLHF.